This T cell receptor beta chain was observed in a study of blood T cell repertoires in COVID-19. V was cut by 10 bases and J by 3 bases, with 18 bases left in between. CDR3 length: 14 residues. CDR1 MNHEY and CDR2 SMNVEV come from the germline V gene (reference sequence). TCRdb's table, derived via immunoSEQ multiplex PCR, lists solely in-frame clones and lacks some. Among some 520,000 clones, nearly 90% were seen once, and the ten largest hold 0.8% to 0.9%. The rearrangement uses TRBV27 and TRBJ1-1; no clear D. The TCR comes from a man aged 18 to 29 with COVID-19, enrolled during active disease. Sequencing input: peripheral blood. CDR3 in DNA: TGTGCCACCGTCGGGCGGGCATCGCACACTGAAGCTTTCTTT. As protein: CATVGRASHTEAFF.